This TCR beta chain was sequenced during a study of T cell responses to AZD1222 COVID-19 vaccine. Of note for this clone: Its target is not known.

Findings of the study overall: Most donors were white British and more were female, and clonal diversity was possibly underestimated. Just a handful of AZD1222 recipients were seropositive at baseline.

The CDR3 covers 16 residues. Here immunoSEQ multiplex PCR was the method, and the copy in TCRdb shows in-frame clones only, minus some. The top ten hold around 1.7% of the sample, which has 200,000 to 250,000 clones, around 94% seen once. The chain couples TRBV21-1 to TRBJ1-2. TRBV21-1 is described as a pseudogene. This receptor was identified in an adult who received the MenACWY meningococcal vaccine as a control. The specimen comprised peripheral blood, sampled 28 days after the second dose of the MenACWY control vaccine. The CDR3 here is CASSKGEADFNYGYTF. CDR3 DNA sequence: TGTGCCAGCAGCAAAGGGGAAGCTGATTTTAACTATGGCTACACCTTC.